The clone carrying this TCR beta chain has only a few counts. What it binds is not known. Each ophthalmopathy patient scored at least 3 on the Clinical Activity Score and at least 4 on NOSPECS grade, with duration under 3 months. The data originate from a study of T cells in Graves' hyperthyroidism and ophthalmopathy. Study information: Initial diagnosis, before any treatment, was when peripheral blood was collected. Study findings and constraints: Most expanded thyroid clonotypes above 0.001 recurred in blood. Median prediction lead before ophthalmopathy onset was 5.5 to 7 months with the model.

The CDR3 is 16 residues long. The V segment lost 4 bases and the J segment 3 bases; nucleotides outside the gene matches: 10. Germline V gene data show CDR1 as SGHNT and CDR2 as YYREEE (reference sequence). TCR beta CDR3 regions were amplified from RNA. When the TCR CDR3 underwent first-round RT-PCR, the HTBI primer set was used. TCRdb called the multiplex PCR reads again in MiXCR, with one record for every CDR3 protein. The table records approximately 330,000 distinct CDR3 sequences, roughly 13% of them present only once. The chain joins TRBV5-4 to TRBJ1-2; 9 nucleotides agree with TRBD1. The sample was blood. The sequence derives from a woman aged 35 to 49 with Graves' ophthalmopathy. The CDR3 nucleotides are TGTGCCAGCAGCGCATATCCGGGACAGGGCTACTATGGCTACACCTTC. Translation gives CASSAYPGQGYYGYTF. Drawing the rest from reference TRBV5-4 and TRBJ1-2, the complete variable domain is ETGVTQSPTHLIKTRGQQVTLRCSSQSGHNTVSWYQQALGQGPQFIFQYYREEENGRGNFPPRFSGLQFPNYSSELNVNALELDDSALYLCASSAYPGQGYYGYTFGSGTRLTVV.